One and the same sample provided the 27 T cell receptor beta chains below, sequenced in a study of regulatory T cells in long-lasting Graves disease (dated by TCRdb to about 2021). Library creation used multiplex PCR. The run used an Illumina HiSeq 4000. iRepertoire HTBI primers and Arm-PCR amplification of CDR3 regions were used to construct TCR beta libraries. TCRdb reran the public reads through fastp at Q25 and MiXCR, keeping productive beta chains. Rows matching on CDR3 protein sequence are summarized as one entry with the most common DNA and genes. This sample has about 310,000 distinct CDR3 sequences in its table, and roughly 21% of those were observed once. More than 55% of the sample is held by the ten biggest clonotypes. The time point label of this sample denotes: persistent/refractory GD, antithyroid drugs over 5 years with positive TRAb. For both TCR sequencing and RNA sequencing, RNA was extracted from PBMCs in TRIzol.

Sequencing was performed on peripheral blood mononuclear cells (PBMCs), taken when the disease was refractory, from a patient treated with antithyroid drugs. All receptors derive from a female donor with Graves disease.

The sample holds a few counts of this clonotype. V is TRBV28 and J is TRBJ2-2; D remains ambiguous. This CDR3 is built from 15 residues. Trimming shortened V by 3 bases and J by 1 base, and 9 bases separated the two germline ends. Germline V gene lookup returns CDR1 MDHEN and CDR2 SYDVKM. The CDR3 sequence: CASSLEYGNTGELFF. The CDR3 DNA reads TGTGCCAGCAGTTTGGAATACGGGAACACCGGGGAGCTGTTTTTT.

This clonotype was observed a handful of times. The gene calls are TRBV5-1 and TRBJ1-5; D gene unclear. CDR1 is SGHRS, CDR2 YFSETQ, per germline. V shed 0 bases and J shed 2 bases, with 9 bases lying between them. The CDR3 runs to 15 residues. The CDR3, as DNA: TGCGCCAGCAGCTTGGACTATCTAGGCAATCAGCCCCAGCATTTT. Translation gives CASSLDYLGNQPQHF.

This clonotype was seen repeatedly, ten times or more. The chain joins TRBV12-3 or TRBV12-4 to TRBJ2-5, with 8 positions matching TRBD1. The CDR3 runs 14 residues. V shed 2 bases, J shed 5 bases, and the junction held 4 bases outside the gene matches. CDR3 sequence (DNA): TGTGCCAGCAGTTTAAGGACAGGGCGGGAGACCCAGTACTTC. Residues: CASSLRTGRETQYF.

This clonotype came up a few times. J is TRBJ2-2 and V is TRBV12-3 or TRBV12-4; no clear D. V dropped 3 bases and J dropped 5 bases, with 7 bases sitting between them. The CDR3 has 13 amino acids. This chain's CDR3 is CASSFLETGELFF. CDR3 bases: TGTGCCAGCAGTTTTCTCGAAACCGGGGAGCTGTTTTTT.

This clonotype was detected a few times. The chain couples TRBV19 to TRBJ1-2; D may be TRBD1 (6 bases). Looked up from germline, CDR1 is LNHDA and CDR2 is SQIVND (reference sequence). This CDR3 comprises 12 residues. V was shortened by 9 bases and J by 4 bases, with 12 bases between the two germline ends. CDR3: CASATGVYGYTF. The CDR3 DNA follows: TGTGCCAGCGCGACAGGAGTCTATGGCTACACCTTC.

This clonotype has a handful of counts. This CDR3 is CASSQGPSRTGELFF. The CDR3 bases are TGCGCCAGCAGCCAAGGCCCCAGCAGGACCGGGGAGCTGTTTTTT. The chain couples TRBV4-3 to TRBJ2-2; D unclear. CDR3 size: 15 residues. The V end lost 1 base, the J end lost 5 bases, and 11 bases lay between the germline ends. Germline CDR1 and CDR2: LGHNA and YSLEER.

Ten or more counts support this clonotype. The chain has TRBV28 and TRBJ1-1, with 8 bases identical to TRBD1. The CDR3 extends over 16 amino acids. Trimming cost V 5 bases and J 3 bases; bases outside gene matches: 11. From germline, CDR1 is MDHEN and CDR2 SYDVKM. CDR3 coding DNA: TGTGCCAGCAGTCCTACAGGGGGAGTTCGGCACACTGAAGCTTTCTTT. It specifies CASSPTGGVRHTEAFF.

The gene calls are TRBV11-2 and TRBJ2-4, with D hard to call. CDR1 is SGHAT, CDR2 FQNNGV, per germline. V gave up 5 bases and J gave up 8 bases, with 13 bases separating them. This CDR3 spans 13 amino acids. The CDR3 nucleotides read TGTGCCAGCAGCCAAGGGCCCGACGACATTCAGTACTTC. This gives the protein CASSQGPDDIQYF.

The chain is built from TRBV7-9 and TRBJ2-1, with 11 bases that match TRBD2. CDR1 and CDR2 from the germline V gene are SEHNR and FQNEAQ (reference sequence). The ends lost 6 bases at V and 4 bases at J; junction bases unmatched: 5. CDR3 length: 15 residues. CDR3 in amino acids: CASSTRLAGYNEQFF. CDR3 DNA: TGTGCCAGCAGTACGAGACTAGCGGGATACAATGAGCAGTTCTTC.

Comments on this clonotype: Since a much larger clone is just one base distant, this may be a read error. This chain links TRBV30 with TRBJ2-5, with 9 positions matching TRBD2. The germline gives CDR1 GTSNPN, CDR2 SVGIG (reference sequence). CDR3 size: 14 residues. The CDR3 DNA follows: TGTGCCTGGAGTGTCCTAGCGGGGCAAGAGACCCGGTACTTC. Translating gives CAWSVLAGQETRYF.

The chain employs TRBV24-1 and TRBJ2-2; 7 bases agree with TRBD1. After removal of 8 bases from V and 6 bases from J, the junction contained 5 bases not matched to a gene. Germline-derived CDR1 and CDR2 are KGHDR and SFDVKD. CDR3 size: 13 residues. The CDR3 nucleotides read TGTGCCACCAAGGGACAGTACTCCGGGGAGCTGTTTTTT. Amino acids: CATKGQYSGELFF.

The table lists this clonotype with many counts. The J gene is TRBJ1-6, the V gene TRBV20-1, with a weak D call TRBD1 (5 bases). The CDR3 runs 15 residues. Germline values: CDR1 DFQATT, CDR2 SNEGSKA (reference sequence). V lost 5 bases, J lost 5 bases, and 16 bases lay in between. The CDR3 is CSAHLGGFDNSPLHF. As DNA, the CDR3 is TGCAGTGCTCACCTGGGGGGTTTTGATAATTCACCCCTCCACTTT.

This clonotype was found a few times. The chain recombines TRBV6-1 with TRBJ2-7; D uncertain. CDR1 and CDR2 from the germline V gene are MNHNS and SASEGT. Trimming took off 11 bases at V and 2 bases at J, with 16 bases between the two ends. This CDR3 region has 13 residues. CDR3 bases: TGTGCCGTTAAGGATGGGCCTACCTACGAGCAGTACTTC. Encoded protein: CAVKDGPTYEQYF.

There are a few counts of this clonotype. The rearrangement links TRBV30 to TRBJ1-1; no clear D gene. Per the germline V gene, CDR1 is GTSNPN and CDR2 is SVGIG (reference sequence). The CDR3 totals 13 residues. Trimming removed 7 bases at V and 0 bases at J, with 12 bases between. CDR3 nucleotide sequence: TGTGCCTTACACAGAGCCCTGAACACTGAAGCTTTCTTT. Its protein is CALHRALNTEAFF.

This clonotype has only a few counts. This rearrangement joins TRBV7-9 to TRBJ2-2; maybe TRBD2 (5 bases). The germline V gene encodes CDR1 SEHNR and CDR2 FQNEAQ (reference sequence). V gave up 5 bases and J gave up 8 bases, with 15 bases separating them. The CDR3 length is 14 residues. DNA of the CDR3: TGTGCCAGCAGCCGAGGGCTAAAGGAGGGGGAGCTGTTTTTT. It encodes CASSRGLKEGELFF.

The V gene is TRBV7-8, the J gene TRBJ2-3; TRBD2 agrees at 10 bases. Germline V gene sequence: CDR1 SGHVS, CDR2 FQNEAQ. This CDR3 contains 17 residues. Trimming at V came to 5 bases and at J to 2 bases, leaving 10 bases not matched to a gene. The CDR3 loop is CASSPKLAGRNTDTQYF. CDR3 sequence (DNA): TGTGCCAGCAGCCCGAAACTAGCGGGGCGCAACACAGATACGCAGTATTTT.

This clonotype was found a few times. The rearrangement links TRBV5-1 to TRBJ2-5; 12 nucleotides agree with TRBD2. Trimming at V came to 0 bases and at J to 5 bases, leaving 11 bases not matched to a gene. Germline V CDR1 and CDR2: SGHRS, YFSETQ. The CDR3 sequence is 18 residues long. The CDR3 DNA is TGCGCCAGCAGCTTGGGACTAGCGGGAGTAACGGATTCGGAGACCCAGTACTTC. Translation gives CASSLGLAGVTDSETQYF.

A few counts support this clonotype. This chain joins TRBV7-2 and TRBJ1-1; TRBD1 matches 7 bases. The V gene's germline CDR1 is SGHTA and CDR2 FQGNSA. There are 14 residues in the CDR3. The J segment lost 4 bases and the V segment lost 5 bases, leaving 7 bases of the junction unmatched. The CDR3 is CASSPRQGPTEAFF. CDR3 DNA: TGTGCCAGCAGCCCGCGACAGGGTCCCACTGAAGCTTTCTTT.

This chain links TRBV6-2 or TRBV6-3 with TRBJ2-7, with 10 bases identical to TRBD2. CDR3 length equals 13 residues. V lost 6 bases and J lost 3; bases outside the gene matches: 2. The germline V gene has CDR1 MNHEY and CDR2 SVGEGT. The CDR3: CASRGLAIYEQYF. CDR3 bases: TGTGCCAGCAGGGGACTAGCGATCTACGAGCAGTACTTC.

This sequence joins TRBV29-1 and TRBJ1-2; D is ambiguous. V gave up 5 bases and J gave up 0 bases, with 7 bases separating them. CDR3 length equals 12 residues. Germline V CDR1 and CDR2: SQVTM, ANQGSEA. DNA for the CDR3: TGCAGCGTTAATCAGGCTAACTATGGCTACACCTTC. Its protein is CSVNQANYGYTF.

This sequence joins TRBV20-1 and TRBJ2-5; TRBD1 aligns across 9 bases. The CDR3 contains 17 residues. Trimming cost V 1 base and J 1 base; bases outside gene matches: 10. Germline V gene sequence: CDR1 DFQATT, CDR2 SNEGSKA (reference sequence). CDR3: CSARAGDRVRIQETQYF. CDR3 sequence (DNA): TGCAGTGCTAGAGCGGGGGACAGGGTTCGTATCCAAGAGACCCAGTACTTC.

The V call is TRBV5-1, the J call TRBJ2-7; 12 positions agree with TRBD2. Germline V lookup: CDR1 SGHRS, CDR2 YFSETQ. This CDR3 has 16 amino acids. The V gene end was trimmed by 0 bases and the J gene end by 7 bases; junction bases not matched to a gene: 8. The CDR3 DNA sequence: TGCGCCAGCAGCTTGGCCCTAGCGGGAGGGCCGGGAGAGCAGTACTTC. Amino acid sequence: CASSLALAGGPGEQYF.

The chain has TRBV19 and TRBJ1-5; D is possibly TRBD1 (6 bases). This CDR3 comprises 18 residues. V was pared by 3 bases and J by 0 bases, with 18 bases between. Germline loops: CDR1 LNHDA, CDR2 SQIVND (reference sequence). This CDR3 is CASSMRGDGVGSNQPQHF. Here the CDR3 DNA reads TGTGCCAGTAGTATGAGGGGGGACGGGGTAGGTAGCAATCAGCCCCAGCATTTT.

This clonotype was detected ten times or more. The J gene is TRBJ2-7, the V gene TRBV11-1; D remains ambiguous. Trimming removed 1 base at V and 5 bases at J, with 12 bases between. This CDR3 has 14 residues. Germline CDR1 SGHAT, CDR2 FQDESV (reference sequence). For the CDR3, the DNA is TGTGCCAGCAGCTTAGGGCTAGTCGTGAACGAGCAGTACTTC. Its protein product is CASSLGLVVNEQYF.

This clonotype has ten or more counts. The chain uses TRBV20-1 and TRBJ2-7; D is possibly TRBD2 (7 bases). Germline V lookup: CDR1 DFQATT, CDR2 SNEGSKA (reference sequence). CDR3 length equals 14 residues. The germline V and J ends were trimmed by 5 bases and 4 bases, with 18 bases remaining between them. The CDR3 DNA follows: TGCAGTGCTGAGGGGGGGAGCGGGCGGTACGAGCAGTACTTC. Translated: CSAEGGSGRYEQYF.

With respect to this clonotype: One junction end does not reproduce the germline sequence, and a read error may be involved. The V gene is TRBV12-3 or TRBV12-4, the J gene TRBJ1-2; D uncertain. The CDR3 contains 11 residues. The CDR3 bases are TGTGCCAGCAGTAACACTTATGGCTGCACCTTC. It is translated as CASSNTYGCTF.

This clonotype was observed many times. The V gene is TRBV2, the J gene TRBJ2-7; TRBD2 agrees at 13 bases. Looked up from germline, CDR1 is SNHLY and CDR2 is FYNNEI. V lost 6 bases, J lost 1 base, and 9 bases stayed unmatched. The CDR3 consists of 17 residues. CDR3 protein: CASSADRLAGGSYEQYF. The CDR3 DNA follows: TGTGCCAGCAGCGCGGACCGACTAGCGGGAGGTTCCTACGAGCAGTACTTC.